These 5 T cell receptor beta chains were sequenced from one sample in a study of T-cell memory formation after mild COVID-19. TCRdb analysed the 5' RACE reads with MiXCR anew, one entry per CDR3 protein. The repertoire holds 290,000 or so distinct CDR3 sequences, with approximately 19% as singletons. Sequencing was performed on PBMCs or a T cell subset sorted from them (not recorded which). The receptor source for this set is a man in his late teens or twenties who had mild COVID-19 (a few samples of this study predate the infection). Cell type and time point are not known.

The chain carries TRBV4-1 and TRBJ1-2; D is unresolved. CDR3 length equals 13 residues. CDR1 and CDR2 from the germline V gene are MGHRA and YSYEKL. V lost 0 bases to trimming and J lost 7 bases, with 9 bases between them. CDR3 DNA: TGCGCCAGCAGCCAAGATCCGTTGGGTGGCTACACCTTC. This translates into CASSQDPLGGYTF.

This clonotype has only a few counts. This chain uses TRBV19 with TRBJ1-2, with D tentatively TRBD1 (5 bases). V was pared by 10 bases and J by 1 base, with 16 bases between. The CDR3 totals 14 residues. Germline V gives CDR1 LNHDA, CDR2 SQIVND (reference sequence). DNA of the CDR3: TGTGCCACCTCGAGAGGGGCCGGTAACTATGGCTACACCTTC. Its translation is CATSRGAGNYGYTF.

The sample holds a few counts of this clonotype. The genes are TRBV28 and TRBJ2-7, with unresolved D. Trimming took off 3 bases at V and 5 bases at J, with 17 bases between the two ends. From germline, CDR1 is MDHEN and CDR2 SYDVKM. This CDR3 is 15 amino acids long. CDR3 bases: TGTGCCAGCAGTTTGCGGCTAGAGGCGCCCGACGAGCAGTACGTC. Translated: CASSLRLEAPDEQYV.

In this sample, this clonotype turned up a few times. This rearrangement joins TRBV4-2 to TRBJ2-7; TRBD2 might be the D (6 bases). There are 15 residues in the CDR3. The germline V and J ends were trimmed by 2 bases and 7 bases, with 18 bases remaining between them. The germline gives CDR1 LGHNA, CDR2 YNFKEQ. This CDR3 reads CASSQSILGAGEQYF. DNA for the CDR3: TGTGCCAGCAGCCAAAGCATTCTAGGGGCGGGGGAGCAGTACTTC.

The chain combines TRBV4-1 with TRBJ1-1; 7 bases line up with TRBD1. The trim removed 3 bases at V and 1 base at J, leaving 8 bases unmatched. Germline V gives CDR1 MGHRA, CDR2 YSYEKL. This CDR3 comprises 16 residues. For the CDR3, the DNA is TGCGCCAGCAGCCAGTCCCCCAGGACAGGGAACACTGAAGCTTTCTTT. Protein: CASSQSPRTGNTEAFF.